This T cell receptor (beta chain) was profiled in a study of tumor-infiltrating lymphocytes in primary liver carcinoma (dated by TCRdb to about 2017). Background for the entire study: The five patients, three men and two women aged 30 to 69 years, had hepatocellular carcinoma (four) or combined HCC and intrahepatic cholangiocarcinoma (one). A total of 35 specimens from 5 patients underwent TCRbeta repertoire sequencing, comprising about 25 tumor regions, 5 adjacent noncancerous liver tissues and 5 peripheral blood samples. The five patients had tumors of stage T1-T3 N0M0, with maximum diameters ranging from about 4.2 to 11 cm. For each liver tumor, the study sampled five regions along with adjacent normal tissue and blood, and applied TCRbeta repertoire sequencing, expression microarrays and whole-exome sequencing. Reproducibility between technical replicate repertoires was high, with correlation coefficients above 0.98 and mean shared-clone rates roughly 0.87. Each sample produced roughly 3.65 to 7.13 million productive TCRbeta reads, and read depth showed no significant difference between tissue types. The roughly 27 tumor region samples were profiled with Agilent mRNA microarrays so that TCRbeta repertoire diversity could be related to the local molecular phenotype.

Using a constant-region primer and ProtoScript II reverse transcriptase, TCRbeta-specific cDNA was reverse-transcribed from 500 ng total RNA. Three nested multiplex PCR rounds, following a slightly modified ARM-PCR procedure, were used to build the TCRbeta libraries. Multiplex TRBV1-TRBV30 forward primers and a Cbeta reverse primer were used in the first two PCR rounds, each of which was run for about 10 cycles. Sample barcodes and Illumina adapters were added in a final 25-cycle PCR with Deep VentR polymerase. Before sequencing, amplicons of 200-500 bp were gel-purified using a QIAquick gel extraction kit. The TCRbeta amplicons were sequenced with 250-bp paired-end reads on an Illumina HiSeq 2500. Per the authors' processing: To recover full CDR3 sequences, reads were quality-trimmed using Trimmomatic v0.33 and paired reads were then merged using FLASH v1.2.11. V, D and J germline segments were assigned to the rearranged TCRbeta sequences using MiGEC v1.2.1b. Clonotype statistics, along with Shannon-Wiener diversity indices, were calculated using VDJtools v1.0.0. To reduce sampling bias, subsequent analyses other than the diversity analysis used only the 250 most abundant clonotypes in each sample. TCRdb reran the public reads through fastp at Q25 and MiXCR, keeping productive beta chains. Identical CDR3 proteins give one entry, which carries the most common genes and DNA. The V and J calls come from TCRdb's annotation, not from the publication. This sample gives 150,000 to 200,000 distinct CDR3 sequences in total; 85% of them show up just once. The top ten hold about a sixth of the sample.

Total RNA and DNA were co-extracted from roughly 20-30 mg of bulk tissue with the AllPrep DNA/RNA mini kit, without cell sorting. About 5 patients with histopathologically diagnosed primary liver carcinoma underwent surgical resection in China between November 2015 and 2016. At the time of sampling, the patients had chronic HBV infection and had not received any treatment. Each tumor was sampled at five spatially separated regions: the tumor centre plus the superior, inferior, left-lateral and right-lateral poles. According to histology, viable tumor cells made up more than 75% of every tumor sample. Fresh tumor and adjacent tissue pieces were bisected; one half was stored in RNAlater at -80°C, the other sent for histology. The cysteine opens and the phenylalanine closes a CDR3 of 15 amino acids. Only the CDR3 region is kept as DNA, spanning 45 bases read in frame from base 1. Overall study outcomes, separate from this receptor: Because the samples were bulk and unsorted, CD4+ and CD8+ T cell repertoires could not be compared. Compared with blood, tumors had a significantly larger share of the repertoire taken up by the top 250 clones (p = 0.039). Because only the TCR beta chain was sequenced and unpaired alpha chains were not captured, true repertoire diversity is likely underestimated. Consistent with antigen-driven expansion, pairs of tumor regions showed higher repertoire overlap (mean roughly 36%) than either tumor-adjacent pairs (around 17%) or tumor-blood pairs (around 15%). Only about 7-25% of top clones were found in all five regions of a tumor, suggesting spatial heterogeneity of tumor-infiltrating T cells. With just a few patients in the study, the authors point out that the findings should be validated in a larger study.

A note on this clonotype: Its target antigen remains unknown. The junction and the germline gene differ at one end; a read error may be behind it.

Sequencing was done on a sample of tumor tissue from primary liver carcinoma. The source of this sequence is a man in his forties with primary liver carcinoma and hepatitis B virus infection. The rearranged chain carries TRBV12-3 or TRBV12-4 and TRBJ1-1; the junction holds 11 bases that match TRBD1. Here the CDR3 is given as CASSSRTGGRIEAFF. DNA sequence: TGTGCTAGCAGTTCCCGGACAGGGGGCAGAATTGAAGCTTTCTTT.